This is a list of T cell receptor beta chains from one sample in a study of CD8 T cells in ankylosing spondylitis. TCRdb re-called the 5' RACE reads through MiXCR, storing one row per CDR3 protein. This sample yields around 220,000 distinct CDR3 sequences, of which approximately 16% are seen a single time; about 42% belongs to the top ten. Sequencing was performed on blood, either unsorted or a sorted T cell fraction (not recorded which). Every receptor here comes from a male donor with ankylosing spondylitis. Each CDR3 is given with its conserved first and last residue.

V gene	CDR3 protein
TRBV13	CASSLGGPLTFYEQYF
TRBV3-1	CASSQETVHPYGYTF
TRBV7-2	CASSLEVAGGWQFF
TRBV5-5	CASSPQGIVYEQYF
TRBV7-6	CASLGGETQYF
TRBV30	CALSSPYEQYF
TRBV29-1	CSVDQGRGYEQYF
TRBV12-3/TRBV12-4	CASSFSYQPQHF
TRBV5-6	CASRESGLAITGELFF
TRBV6-5	CASSYSIAGANVLTF
TRBV4-1	CASSPGPENSPLHF
TRBV24-1	CATSEGGYVYNEQFF
TRBV12-3/TRBV12-4	CASSSTGANYGYTF
TRBV20-1	CSAPGLAGGPEQFF
TRBV27	CASSPSGANVLTF
TRBV12-3/TRBV12-4	CASSPGTGLAKNIQYF
TRBV4-1	CASSQEGSWGAEQYF
TRBV4-3	CASSQETSLNTDTQYF
TRBV4-3	CASSQETPIEGGELFF
TRBV20-1	CSARAPLRREEQETQYF
TRBV12-3/TRBV12-4	CASSSSQGAVGELFF
TRBV7-8	CASSPRGSGGAGDTQYF
TRBV20-1	CSAASGYSGELFF
TRBV4-1	CASSRETGSQETQYF
TRBV6-1	CASSAPTLNTEAFF
TRBV19	CASSFGTAVYEQYF
TRBV11-3	CASSPIGQGDYNEQFF
TRBV5-1	CASSERWGSEAFF
TRBV12-3/TRBV12-4	CASSDRDANTGELFF
TRBV7-9	CASSLRGNPEAFF
TRBV19	CASRPTLVTESYNNQPQHF
TRBV7-8	CASSLRTIAQVPDTQYF
TRBV15	CATSSDRRTDTQYF
TRBV7-9	CASSQETPNEKLFF
TRBV25-1	CATRQGGDNEQFF
TRBV15	CATSRESGVGSPLHF
TRBV4-1	CASSQDRTGGNQPQHF
TRBV12-3/TRBV12-4	CASSTHTIYF
TRBV6-5	CASSYVEAPYEQYF
TRBV6-2/TRBV6-3	CASTSTGGSKTYEQYF
TRBV6-5	CASSYRSYTEAFF
TRBV20-1	CSARVPGENYGYTF
TRBV6-1	CASMAGFWETQYF
TRBV19	CASSTATGWSTEAFF